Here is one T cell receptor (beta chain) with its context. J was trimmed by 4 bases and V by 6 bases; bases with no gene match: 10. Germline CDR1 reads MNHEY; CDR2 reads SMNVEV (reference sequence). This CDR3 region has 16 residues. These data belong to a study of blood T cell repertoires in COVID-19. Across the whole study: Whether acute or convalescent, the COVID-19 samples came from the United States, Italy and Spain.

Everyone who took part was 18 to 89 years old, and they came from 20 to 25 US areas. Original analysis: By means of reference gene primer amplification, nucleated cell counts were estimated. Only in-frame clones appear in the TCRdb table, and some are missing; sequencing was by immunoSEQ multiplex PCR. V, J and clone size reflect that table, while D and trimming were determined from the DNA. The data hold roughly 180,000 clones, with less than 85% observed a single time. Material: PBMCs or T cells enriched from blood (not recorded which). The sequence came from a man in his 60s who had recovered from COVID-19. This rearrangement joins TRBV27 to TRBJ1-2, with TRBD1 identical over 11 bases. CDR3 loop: CASSLSGQGAGYGYTF. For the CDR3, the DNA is TGTGCCAGCAGCCTTAGTGGACAGGGGGCTGGCTATGGCTACACCTTC.